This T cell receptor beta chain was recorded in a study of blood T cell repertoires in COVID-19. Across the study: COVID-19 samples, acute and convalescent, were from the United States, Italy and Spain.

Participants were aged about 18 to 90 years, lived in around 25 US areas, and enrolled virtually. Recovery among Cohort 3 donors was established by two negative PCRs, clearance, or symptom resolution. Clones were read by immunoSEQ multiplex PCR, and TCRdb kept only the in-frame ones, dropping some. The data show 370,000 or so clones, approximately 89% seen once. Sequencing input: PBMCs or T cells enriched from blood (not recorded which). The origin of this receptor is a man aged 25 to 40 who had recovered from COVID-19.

DNA of the CDR3: TGTGCCAGCAGCGGCGGGACGGATAACTATGGCTACACCTTC. This translates into CASSGGTDNYGYTF. This sequence joins TRBV9 and TRBJ1-2; maybe TRBD1 (5 bases). The CDR3 totals 14 residues. CDR1 is SGDLS, CDR2 YYNGEE, per germline. The V gene lost 3 bases and the J gene lost 1 base, with 10 bases spanning the gap.